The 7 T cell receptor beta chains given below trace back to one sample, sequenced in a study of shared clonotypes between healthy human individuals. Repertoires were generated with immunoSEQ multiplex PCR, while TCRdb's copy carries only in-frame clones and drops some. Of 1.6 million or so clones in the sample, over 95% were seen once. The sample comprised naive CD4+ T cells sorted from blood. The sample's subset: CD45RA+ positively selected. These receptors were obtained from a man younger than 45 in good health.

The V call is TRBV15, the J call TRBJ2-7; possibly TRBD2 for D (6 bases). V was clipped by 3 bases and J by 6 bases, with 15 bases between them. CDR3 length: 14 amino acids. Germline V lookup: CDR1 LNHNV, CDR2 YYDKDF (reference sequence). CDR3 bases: TGTGCCACCAGCAGGGGCGGGATTTCTCTCGAGCAGTACTTC. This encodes CATSRGGISLEQYF. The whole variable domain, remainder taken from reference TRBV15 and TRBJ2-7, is DAMVIQNPRYQVTQFGKPVTLSCSQTLNHNVMYWYQQKSSQAPKLLFHYYDKDFNNEADTPDNFQSRRPNTSFCFLDIRSPGLGDTAMYLCATSRGGISLEQYFGPGTRLTVT.

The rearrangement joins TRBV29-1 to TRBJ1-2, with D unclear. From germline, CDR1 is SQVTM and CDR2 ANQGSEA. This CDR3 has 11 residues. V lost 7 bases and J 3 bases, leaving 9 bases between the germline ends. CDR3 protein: CSAGFDYGYTF. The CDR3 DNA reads TGCAGCGCAGGATTCGACTATGGCTACACCTTC.

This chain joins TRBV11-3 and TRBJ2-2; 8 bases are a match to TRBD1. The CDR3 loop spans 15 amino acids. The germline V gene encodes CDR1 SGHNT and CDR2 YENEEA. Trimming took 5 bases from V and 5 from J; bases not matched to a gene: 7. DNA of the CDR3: TGTGCCAGCAGCCCCACAGGGGGACGGACCGGGGAGCTGTTTTTT. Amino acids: CASSPTGGRTGELFF.

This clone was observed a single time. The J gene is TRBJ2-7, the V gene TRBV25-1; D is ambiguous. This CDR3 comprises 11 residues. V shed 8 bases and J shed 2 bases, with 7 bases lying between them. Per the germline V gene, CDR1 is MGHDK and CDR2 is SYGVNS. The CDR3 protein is CASQSTYEQYF. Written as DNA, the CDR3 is TGTGCCAGCCAATCAACCTACGAGCAGTACTTC.

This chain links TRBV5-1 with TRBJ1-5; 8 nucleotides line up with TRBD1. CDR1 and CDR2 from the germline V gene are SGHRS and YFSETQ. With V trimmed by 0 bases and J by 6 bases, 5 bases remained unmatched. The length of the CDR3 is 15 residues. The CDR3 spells CASSLGQGAGQPQHF. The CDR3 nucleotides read TGCGCCAGCAGCTTGGGGCAGGGGGCAGGTCAGCCCCAGCATTTT.

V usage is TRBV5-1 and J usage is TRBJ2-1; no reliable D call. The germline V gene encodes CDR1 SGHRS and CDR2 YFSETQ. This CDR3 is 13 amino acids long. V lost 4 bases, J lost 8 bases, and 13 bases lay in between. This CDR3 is CASSPGPSDEQFF. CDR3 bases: TGCGCCAGCAGCCCGGGTCCTTCGGATGAGCAGTTCTTC.

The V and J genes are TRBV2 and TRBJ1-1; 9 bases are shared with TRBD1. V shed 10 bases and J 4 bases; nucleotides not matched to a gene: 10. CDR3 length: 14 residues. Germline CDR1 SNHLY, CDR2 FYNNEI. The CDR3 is CAISWDRAGTEAFF. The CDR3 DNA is TGTGCCATTTCCTGGGACAGGGCGGGCACTGAAGCTTTCTTT.